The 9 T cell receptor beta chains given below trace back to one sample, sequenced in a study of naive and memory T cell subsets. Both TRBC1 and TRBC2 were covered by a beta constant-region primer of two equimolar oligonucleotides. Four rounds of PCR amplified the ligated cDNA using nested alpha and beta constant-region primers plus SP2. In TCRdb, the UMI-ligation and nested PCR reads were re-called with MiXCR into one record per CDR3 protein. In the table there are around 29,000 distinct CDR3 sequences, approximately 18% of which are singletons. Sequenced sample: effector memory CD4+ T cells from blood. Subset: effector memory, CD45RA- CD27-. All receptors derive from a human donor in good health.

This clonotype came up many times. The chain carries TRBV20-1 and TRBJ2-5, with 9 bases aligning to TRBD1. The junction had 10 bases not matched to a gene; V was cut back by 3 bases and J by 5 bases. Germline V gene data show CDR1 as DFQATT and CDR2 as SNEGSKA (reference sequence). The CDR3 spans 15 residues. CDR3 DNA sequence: TGCAGTGCTAGGGAAATTTGGACAGGGGAGGAGACCCAGTACTTC. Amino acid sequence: CSAREIWTGEETQYF.

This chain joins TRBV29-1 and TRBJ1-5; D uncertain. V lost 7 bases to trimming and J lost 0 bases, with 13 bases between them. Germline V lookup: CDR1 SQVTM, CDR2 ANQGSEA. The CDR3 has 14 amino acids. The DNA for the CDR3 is TGCAGCGCAGGAGACGGACTTAGCAATCAGCCCCAGCATTTT. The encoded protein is CSAGDGLSNQPQHF.

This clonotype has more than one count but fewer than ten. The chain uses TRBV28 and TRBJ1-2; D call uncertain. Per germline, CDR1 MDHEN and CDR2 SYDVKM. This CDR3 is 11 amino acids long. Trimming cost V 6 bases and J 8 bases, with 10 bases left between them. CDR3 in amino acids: CASRTIRGYTF. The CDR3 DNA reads TGTGCCAGCAGAACTATCAGAGGCTACACCTTC.

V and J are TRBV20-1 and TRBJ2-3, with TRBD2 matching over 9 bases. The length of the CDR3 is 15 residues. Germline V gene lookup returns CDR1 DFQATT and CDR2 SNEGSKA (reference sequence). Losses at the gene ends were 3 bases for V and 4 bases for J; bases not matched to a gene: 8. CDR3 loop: CSASKTSGFPDTQYF. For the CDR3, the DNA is TGCAGTGCTAGCAAGACTAGCGGTTTCCCAGATACGCAGTATTTT.

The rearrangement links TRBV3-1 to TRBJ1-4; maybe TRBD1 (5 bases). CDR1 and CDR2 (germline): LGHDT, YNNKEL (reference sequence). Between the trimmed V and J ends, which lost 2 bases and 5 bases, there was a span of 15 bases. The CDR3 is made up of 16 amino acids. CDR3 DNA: TGTGCCAGCAGCCAATGGGAGGGGCAAAGGAATGAAAAACTGTTTTTT. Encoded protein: CASSQWEGQRNEKLFF.

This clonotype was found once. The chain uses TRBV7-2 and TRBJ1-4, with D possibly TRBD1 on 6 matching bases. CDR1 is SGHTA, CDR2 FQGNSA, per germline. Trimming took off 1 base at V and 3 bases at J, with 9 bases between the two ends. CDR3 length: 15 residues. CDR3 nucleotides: TGTGCCAGCAGCTTAGGCGGGGGGCCTAATGAAAAACTGTTTTTT. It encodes CASSLGGGPNEKLFF.

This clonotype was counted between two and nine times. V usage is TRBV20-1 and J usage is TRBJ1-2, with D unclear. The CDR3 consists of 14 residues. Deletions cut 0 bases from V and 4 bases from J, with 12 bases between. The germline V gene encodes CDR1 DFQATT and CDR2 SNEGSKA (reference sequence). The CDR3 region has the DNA TGCAGTGCTAGAGATCCCGGCGGGCCCTATGGCTACACCTTC. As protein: CSARDPGGPYGYTF.

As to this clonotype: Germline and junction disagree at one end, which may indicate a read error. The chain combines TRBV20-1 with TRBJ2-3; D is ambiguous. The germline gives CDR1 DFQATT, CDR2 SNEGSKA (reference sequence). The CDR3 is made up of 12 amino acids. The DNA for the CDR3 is TGCAATGCTAGATCCGGTGCAGATACGCAGTATTTT. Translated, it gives CNARSGADTQYF.

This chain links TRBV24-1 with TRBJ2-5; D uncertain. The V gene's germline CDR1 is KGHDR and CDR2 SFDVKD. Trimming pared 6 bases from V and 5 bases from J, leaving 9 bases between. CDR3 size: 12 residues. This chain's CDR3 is CATSLAGETQYF. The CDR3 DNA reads TGTGCCACCAGTTTGGCTGGCGAGACCCAGTACTTC.